The 5 T cell receptor beta chains given below trace back to one sample, sequenced in a study of blood T cell repertoires in COVID-19. TCRdb's copy holds only in-frame clones and misses some; the assay was immunoSEQ multiplex PCR. The repertoire holds 100,000 to 150,000 clones, with around 87% as singletons. Sample: peripheral blood. Receptors were obtained from a middle-aged man with acute or convalescent COVID-19.

V usage is TRBV5-1 and J usage is TRBJ1-1; D remains ambiguous. Germline CDR1 and CDR2: SGHRS and YFSETQ. With 3 bases removed from V and 7 bases from J, the gap between germline ends came to 7 bases. The CDR3 covers 11 residues. CDR3: CASSWESEAFF. The CDR3 bases are TGCGCCAGCAGCTGGGAGAGTGAAGCTTTCTTT.

The sample holds one count of this clone. The chain carries TRBV9 and TRBJ2-3; TRBD2 matches 16 bases. V dropped 2 bases and J dropped 2; count of bases not matched to a gene: 5. Germline loops: CDR1 SGDLS, CDR2 YYNGEE. CDR3 length equals 18 residues. CDR3 loop: CASSVKGLAGGATDTQYF. As DNA, the CDR3 is TGTGCCAGCAGCGTGAAGGGACTAGCGGGAGGGGCCACAGATACGCAGTATTTT.

The V and J genes are TRBV19 and TRBJ2-7; TRBD2 agrees at 8 bases. The CDR3 extends over 14 amino acids. The germline gives CDR1 LNHDA, CDR2 SQIVND (reference sequence). With V trimmed by 5 bases and J by 0 bases, 3 bases remained unmatched. CDR3 loop: CASSLAGDSYEQYF. Here the CDR3 DNA reads TGTGCCAGTAGTCTAGCGGGTGACTCCTACGAGCAGTACTTC.

The chain is built from TRBV7-6 and TRBJ1-3; D perhaps matches TRBD1 (6 bases). CDR1 SGHVS and CDR2 FNYEAQ come from the germline V gene. This CDR3 is built from 15 residues. Trimming took off 3 bases at V and 7 bases at J, with 16 bases between the two ends. This CDR3 reads CASSFGNREGNTIYF. Written as DNA, the CDR3 is TGTGCCAGCAGCTTTGGAAACAGGGAGGGGAACACCATATATTTT.

The chain employs TRBV2 and TRBJ2-3; 10 bases line up with TRBD2. Germline V gene sequence: CDR1 SNHLY, CDR2 FYNNEI. J lost 3 bases, V lost 7 bases, and 1 base had no gene match. The CDR3 is 13 amino acids. CDR3 protein: CASKAGGTDTQYF. The CDR3 coding sequence is TGTGCCAGCAAAGCGGGAGGGACAGATACGCAGTATTTT.